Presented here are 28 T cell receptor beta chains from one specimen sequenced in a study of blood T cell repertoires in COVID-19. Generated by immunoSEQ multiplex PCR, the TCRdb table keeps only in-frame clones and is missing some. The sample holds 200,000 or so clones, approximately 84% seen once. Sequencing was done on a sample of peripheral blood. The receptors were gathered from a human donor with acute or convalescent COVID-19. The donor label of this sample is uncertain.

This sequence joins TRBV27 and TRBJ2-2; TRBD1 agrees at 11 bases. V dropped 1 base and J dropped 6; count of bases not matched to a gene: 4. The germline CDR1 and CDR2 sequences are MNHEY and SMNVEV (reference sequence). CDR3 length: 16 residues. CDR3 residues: CASSLWTGGAPGELFF. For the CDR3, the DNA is TGTGCCAGCAGTTTATGGACAGGGGGCGCCCCCGGGGAGCTGTTTTTT.

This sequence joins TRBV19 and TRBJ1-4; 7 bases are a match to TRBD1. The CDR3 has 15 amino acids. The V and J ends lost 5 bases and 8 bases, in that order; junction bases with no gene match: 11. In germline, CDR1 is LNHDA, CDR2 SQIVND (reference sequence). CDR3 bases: TGTGCCAGTAGTTCTAACGCCGCACAGGGGGAAAAACTGTTTTTT. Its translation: CASSSNAAQGEKLFF.

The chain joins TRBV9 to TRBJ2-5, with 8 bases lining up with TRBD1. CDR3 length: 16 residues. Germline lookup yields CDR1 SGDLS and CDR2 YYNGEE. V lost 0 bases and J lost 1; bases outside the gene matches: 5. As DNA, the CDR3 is TGTGCCAGCAGCGTAGCCCAGGGGGCCCCCCAAGAGACCCAGTACTTC. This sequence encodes CASSVAQGAPQETQYF.

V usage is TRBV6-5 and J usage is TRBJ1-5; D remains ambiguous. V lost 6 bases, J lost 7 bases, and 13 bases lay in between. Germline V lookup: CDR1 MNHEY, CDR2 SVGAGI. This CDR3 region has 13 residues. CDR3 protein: CASSNGEQQPQHF. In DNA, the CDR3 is TGTGCCAGCAGCAACGGGGAGCAACAGCCCCAGCATTTT.

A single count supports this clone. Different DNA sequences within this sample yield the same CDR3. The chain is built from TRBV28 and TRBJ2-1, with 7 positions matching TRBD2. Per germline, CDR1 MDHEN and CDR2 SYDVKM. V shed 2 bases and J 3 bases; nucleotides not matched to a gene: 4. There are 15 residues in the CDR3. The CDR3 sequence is CASSLGGVLYNEQFF. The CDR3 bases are TGTGCCAGCAGTTTAGGGGGGGTCCTCTACAATGAGCAGTTCTTC. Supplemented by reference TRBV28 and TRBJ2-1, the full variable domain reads DVKVTQSSRYLVKRTGEKVFLECVQDMDHENMFWYRQDPGLGLRLIYFSYDVKMKEKGDIPEGYSVSREKKERFSLILESASTNQTSMYLCASSLGGVLYNEQFFGPGTRLTVL.

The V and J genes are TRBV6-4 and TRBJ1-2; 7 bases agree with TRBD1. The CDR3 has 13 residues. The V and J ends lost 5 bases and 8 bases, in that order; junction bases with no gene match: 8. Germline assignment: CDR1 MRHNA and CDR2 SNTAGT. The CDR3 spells CASSTTGLEGYTF. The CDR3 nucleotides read TGTGCCAGCAGTACGACAGGGTTGGAGGGCTACACCTTC.

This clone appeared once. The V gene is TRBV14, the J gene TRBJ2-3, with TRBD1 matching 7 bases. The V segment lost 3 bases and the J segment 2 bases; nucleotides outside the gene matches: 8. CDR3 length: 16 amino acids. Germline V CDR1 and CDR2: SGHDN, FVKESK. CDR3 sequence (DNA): TGTGCCAGCAGCCACCCGACAGGGAAAGTCACAGATACGCAGTATTTT. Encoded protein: CASSHPTGKVTDTQYF. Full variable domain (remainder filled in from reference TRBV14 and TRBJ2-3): EAGVTQFPSHSVIEKGQTVTLRCDPISGHDNLYWYRRVMGKEIKFLLHFVKESKQDESGMPNNRFLAERTGGTYSTLKVQPAELEDSGVYFCASSHPTGKVTDTQYFGPGTRLTVL.

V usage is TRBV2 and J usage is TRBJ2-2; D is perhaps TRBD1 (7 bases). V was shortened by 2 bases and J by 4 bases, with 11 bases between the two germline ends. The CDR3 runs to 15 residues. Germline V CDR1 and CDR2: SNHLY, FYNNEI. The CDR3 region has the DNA TGTGCCAGCAGTGAACAGGGGGGTCGCACCGGGGAGCTGTTTTTT. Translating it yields CASSEQGGRTGELFF.

CDR3 amino acids: CASSSLKAGESTEAFF. CDR3 bases: TGTGCCAGCAGTTCCTTGAAGGCAGGGGAGAGCACTGAAGCTTTCTTT. The chain links TRBV28 to TRBJ1-1; the D gene is possibly TRBD1 (6 bases). The CDR3 has 16 amino acids. V was shortened by 4 bases and J by 4 bases, with 19 bases between the two germline ends. Germline V lookup: CDR1 MDHEN, CDR2 SYDVKM.

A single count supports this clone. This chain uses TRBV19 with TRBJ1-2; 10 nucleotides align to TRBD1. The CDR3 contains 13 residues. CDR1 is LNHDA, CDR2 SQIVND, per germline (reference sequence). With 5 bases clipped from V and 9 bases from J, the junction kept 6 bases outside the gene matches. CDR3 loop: CASSVRDRGSYTF. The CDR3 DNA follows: TGTGCCAGTAGTGTCCGGGACAGGGGTAGCTACACCTTC.

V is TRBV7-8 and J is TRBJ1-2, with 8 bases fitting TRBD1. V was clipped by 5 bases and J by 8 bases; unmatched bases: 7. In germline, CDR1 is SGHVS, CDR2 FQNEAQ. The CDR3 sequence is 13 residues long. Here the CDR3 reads CASSATGDRGYTF. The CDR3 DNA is TGTGCCAGCAGCGCGACAGGGGACCGCGGCTACACCTTC.

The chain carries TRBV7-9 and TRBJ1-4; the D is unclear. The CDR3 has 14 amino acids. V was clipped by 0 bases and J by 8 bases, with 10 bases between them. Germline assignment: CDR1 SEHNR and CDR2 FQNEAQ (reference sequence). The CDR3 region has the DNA TGTGCCAGCAGCTTAGCGGAGTTGAGGGAAAAACTGTTTTTT. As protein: CASSLAELREKLFF.

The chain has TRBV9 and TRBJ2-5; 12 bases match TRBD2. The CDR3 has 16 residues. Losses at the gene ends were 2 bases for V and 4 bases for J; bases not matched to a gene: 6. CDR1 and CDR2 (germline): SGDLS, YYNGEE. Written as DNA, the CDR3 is TGTGCCAGCAGCGTGACTAGCGGGAGTTCAGCAGAGACCCAGTACTTC. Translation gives CASSVTSGSSAETQYF.

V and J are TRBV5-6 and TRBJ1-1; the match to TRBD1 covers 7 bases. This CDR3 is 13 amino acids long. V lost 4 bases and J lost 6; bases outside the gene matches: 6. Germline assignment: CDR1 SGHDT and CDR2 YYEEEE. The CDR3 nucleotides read TGTGCCAGCAGCCGACGAGGGGGCGCTGAAGCTTTCTTT. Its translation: CASSRRGGAEAFF.

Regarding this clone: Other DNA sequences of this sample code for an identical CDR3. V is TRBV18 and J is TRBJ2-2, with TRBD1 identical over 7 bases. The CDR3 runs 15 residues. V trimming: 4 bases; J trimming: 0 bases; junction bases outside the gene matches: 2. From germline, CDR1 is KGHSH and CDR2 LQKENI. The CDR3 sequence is CASSLDRANTGELFF. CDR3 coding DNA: TGTGCCAGCTCACTAGACAGGGCGAACACCGGGGAGCTGTTTTTT.

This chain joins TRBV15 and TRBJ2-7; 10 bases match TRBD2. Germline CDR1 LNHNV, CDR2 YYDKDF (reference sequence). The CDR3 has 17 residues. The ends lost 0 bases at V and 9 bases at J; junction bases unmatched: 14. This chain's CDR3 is CATSRDDVGLAGEGQYF. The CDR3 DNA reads TGTGCCACCAGCAGAGATGATGTAGGTCTAGCGGGAGAGGGGCAGTACTTC. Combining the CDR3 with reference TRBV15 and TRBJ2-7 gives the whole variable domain DAMVIQNPRYQVTQFGKPVTLSCSQTLNHNVMYWYQQKSSQAPKLLFHYYDKDFNNEADTPDNFQSRRPNTSFCFLDIRSPGLGDTAMYLCATSRDDVGLAGEGQYFGPGTRLTVT.

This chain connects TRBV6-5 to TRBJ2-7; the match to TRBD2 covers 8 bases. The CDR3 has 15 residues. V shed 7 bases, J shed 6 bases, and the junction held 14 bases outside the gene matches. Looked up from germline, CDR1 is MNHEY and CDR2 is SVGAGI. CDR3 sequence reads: CASNTIAGQSAEQYF. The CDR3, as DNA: TGTGCCAGCAACACTATAGCGGGACAATCGGCCGAGCAGTACTTC.

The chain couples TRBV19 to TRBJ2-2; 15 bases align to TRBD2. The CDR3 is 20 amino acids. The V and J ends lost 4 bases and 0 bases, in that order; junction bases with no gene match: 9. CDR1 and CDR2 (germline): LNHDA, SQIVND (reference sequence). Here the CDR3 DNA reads TGTGCCAGTAGTACCGGGACTAGCGGGAGGTATTTTGCGAACACCGGGGAGCTGTTTTTT. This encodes CASSTGTSGRYFANTGELFF.

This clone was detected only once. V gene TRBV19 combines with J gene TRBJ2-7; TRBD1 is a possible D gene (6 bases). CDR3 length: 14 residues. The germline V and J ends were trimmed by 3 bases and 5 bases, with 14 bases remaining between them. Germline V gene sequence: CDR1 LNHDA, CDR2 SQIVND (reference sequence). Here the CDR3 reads CASSIKGGLNEQYF. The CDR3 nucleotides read TGTGCCAGTAGTATTAAAGGGGGTCTGAACGAGCAGTACTTC.

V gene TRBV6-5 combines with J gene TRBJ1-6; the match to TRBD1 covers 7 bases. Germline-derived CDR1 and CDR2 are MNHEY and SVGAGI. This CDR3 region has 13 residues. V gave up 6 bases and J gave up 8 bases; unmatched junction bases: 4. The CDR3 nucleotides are TGTGCCAGCAGCACAGGGGTCCATTCACCCCTCCACTTT. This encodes CASSTGVHSPLHF.

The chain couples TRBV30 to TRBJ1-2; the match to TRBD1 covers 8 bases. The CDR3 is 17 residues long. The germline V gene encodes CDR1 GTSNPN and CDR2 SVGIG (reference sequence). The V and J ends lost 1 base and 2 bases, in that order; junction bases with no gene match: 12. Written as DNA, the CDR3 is TGTGCCTGGAGTGGACTCCTCGGACAGGGCTTAAACTATGGCTACACCTTC. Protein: CAWSGLLGQGLNYGYTF.

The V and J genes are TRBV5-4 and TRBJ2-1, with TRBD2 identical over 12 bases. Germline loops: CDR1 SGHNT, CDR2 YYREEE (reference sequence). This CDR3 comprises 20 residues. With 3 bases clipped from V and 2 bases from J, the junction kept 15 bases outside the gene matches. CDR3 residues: CASSSPGLAGQNAPYNEQFF. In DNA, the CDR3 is TGTGCCAGCAGCTCTCCGGGACTAGCGGGTCAGAACGCCCCCTACAATGAGCAGTTCTTC.

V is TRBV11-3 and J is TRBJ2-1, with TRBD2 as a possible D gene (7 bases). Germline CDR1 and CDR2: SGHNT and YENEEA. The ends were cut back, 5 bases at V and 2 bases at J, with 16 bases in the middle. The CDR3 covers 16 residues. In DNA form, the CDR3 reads TGTGCCAGCAGCCTGGGGGGCGGGAGAGCCTACAATGAGCAGTTCTTC. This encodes CASSLGGGRAYNEQFF.

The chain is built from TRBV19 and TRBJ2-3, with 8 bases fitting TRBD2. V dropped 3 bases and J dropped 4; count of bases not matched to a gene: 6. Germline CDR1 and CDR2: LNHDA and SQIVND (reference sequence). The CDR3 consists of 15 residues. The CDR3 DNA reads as TGTGCCAGTAGTATGGGTAGCGGGAAATCAGATACGCAGTATTTT. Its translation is CASSMGSGKSDTQYF.

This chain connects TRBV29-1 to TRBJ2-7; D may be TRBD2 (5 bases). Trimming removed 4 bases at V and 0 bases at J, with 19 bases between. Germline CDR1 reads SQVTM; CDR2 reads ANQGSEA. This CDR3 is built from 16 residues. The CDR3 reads CSVALQSTGSSYEQYF. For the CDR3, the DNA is TGCAGCGTTGCCCTCCAAAGTACGGGGTCCTCCTACGAGCAGTACTTC.

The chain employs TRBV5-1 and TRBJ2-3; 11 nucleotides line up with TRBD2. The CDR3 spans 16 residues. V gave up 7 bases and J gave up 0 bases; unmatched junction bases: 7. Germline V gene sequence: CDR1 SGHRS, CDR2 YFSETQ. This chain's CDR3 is CASRNRLAGSTDTQYF. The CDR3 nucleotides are TGCGCCAGCCGAAATCGACTAGCGGGAAGCACAGATACGCAGTATTTT.

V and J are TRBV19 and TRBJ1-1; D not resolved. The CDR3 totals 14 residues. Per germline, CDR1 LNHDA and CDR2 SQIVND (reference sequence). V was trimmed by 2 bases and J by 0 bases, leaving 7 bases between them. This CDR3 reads CASSIWALNTEAFF. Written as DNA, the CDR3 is TGTGCCAGTAGTATATGGGCCCTGAACACTGAAGCTTTCTTT.

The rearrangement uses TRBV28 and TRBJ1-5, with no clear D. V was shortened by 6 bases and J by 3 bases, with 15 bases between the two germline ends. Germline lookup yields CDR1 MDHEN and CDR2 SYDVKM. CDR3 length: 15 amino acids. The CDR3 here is CASRTPEGTNQPQHF. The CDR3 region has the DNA TGTGCCAGCAGAACACCCGAGGGAACCAATCAGCCCCAGCATTTT. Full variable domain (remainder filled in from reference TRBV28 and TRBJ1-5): DVKVTQSSRYLVKRTGEKVFLECVQDMDHENMFWYRQDPGLGLRLIYFSYDVKMKEKGDIPEGYSVSREKKERFSLILESASTNQTSMYLCASRTPEGTNQPQHFGDGTRLSIL.